This T cell receptor (beta chain) was sequenced in a study of T-cell memory formation after mild COVID-19. Across the study: Largely donor-specific TCR clusters were found.

Study-wide results and caveats: Largely, contracting CD4+ clones fell within CM and EM, and contracting CD8+ clones within EMRA.

As concerns this clonotype: Its target is not known.

MiXCR, run by TCRdb on the 5' RACE reads, gives a single entry per CDR3 protein. The sample lists 450,000 to 700,000 distinct CDR3 sequences, about 20% occurring once. Sequencing was performed on PBMCs or a T cell subset sorted from them (not recorded which). The receptor's source is an adult woman who had mild COVID-19 (a few samples of this study predate the infection). Cell type and time point are not known.

The CDR3 bases are TGTGCCAGCAGTTACCATGCGGGAGTGGTGACAGGGGAGCTGTTTTTT. Its translation is CASSYHAGVVTGELFF. The chain employs TRBV6-2 or TRBV6-3 and TRBJ2-2; 7 positions match TRBD2. Germline lookup yields CDR1 MNHEY and CDR2 SVGEGT. This CDR3 contains 16 residues. The trim removed 2 bases at V and 8 bases at J, leaving 11 bases unmatched.